The 10 T cell receptor beta chains in this list originate from one sample, sequenced in a study of shared clonotypes between healthy human individuals. The data were produced by immunoSEQ multiplex PCR, yet TCRdb's version contains in-frame clones alone and is incomplete. The repertoire holds around 720,000 clones, with approximately 73% as singletons. Material: memory CD4+ T cells sorted from blood. As for subset: CD45RA-negative fraction. These receptors all come from a woman aged 25 to 45 in good health.

CDR3 nucleotide sequence: TGTGCCATCAGTTCTATTGGCGGGAGCCCCACAGATACGCAGTATTTT. Its protein is CAISSIGGSPTDTQYF. This chain links TRBV10-3 with TRBJ2-3, with 7 bases that match TRBD2. Trimming took 5 bases from V and 2 from J; bases not matched to a gene: 10. This CDR3 has 16 residues. Germline V gene data show CDR1 as ENHRY and CDR2 as SYGVKD.

This chain links TRBV28 with TRBJ1-1; 7 bases align to TRBD1. The CDR3 consists of 14 residues. Trimming cost V 9 bases and J 0 bases; bases outside gene matches: 7. Germline lookup yields CDR1 MDHEN and CDR2 SYDVKM. CDR3 in amino acids: CASGGGTVNTEAFF. The CDR3 region has the DNA TGTGCCAGTGGGGGGGGGACAGTGAACACTGAAGCTTTCTTT.

This clone was detected a few times. The genes are TRBV7-9 and TRBJ2-5; unclear D gene. The germline gives CDR1 SEHNR, CDR2 FQNEAQ (reference sequence). The CDR3 loop spans 13 amino acids. Trimming pared 4 bases from V and 4 bases from J, leaving 10 bases between. CDR3 sequence reads: CASSSDRGETQYF. Here the CDR3 DNA reads TGTGCCAGCAGCTCCGACCGAGGAGAGACCCAGTACTTC.

This clone was detected a few times. The chain couples TRBV19 to TRBJ1-1; D unresolved. Trimming took off 6 bases at V and 4 bases at J, with 12 bases between the two ends. CDR3 length: 13 amino acids. Germline CDR1 reads LNHDA; CDR2 reads SQIVND (reference sequence). CDR3 amino acids: CASRSAEGTEAFF. The CDR3 region has the DNA TGTGCCAGTAGATCCGCGGAGGGCACTGAAGCTTTCTTT.

The rearrangement links TRBV2 to TRBJ1-1, with unresolved D. The CDR3 has 13 residues. Per the germline V gene, CDR1 is SNHLY and CDR2 is FYNNEI. Trimming left V 6 bases short and J 1 base short, with 9 bases between. Written as DNA, the CDR3 is TGTGCCAGCAGGGCCGAAGCGAACACTGAAGCTTTCTTT. This translates into CASRAEANTEAFF.

The CDR3 sequence: CASSVRATHGETQYF. The CDR3 nucleotides are TGTGCCAGCAGCGTACGAGCGACCCACGGGGAGACCCAGTACTTC. The V and J genes are TRBV9 and TRBJ2-5; D uncertain. The CDR3 is 15 amino acids. Germline V gene sequence: CDR1 SGDLS, CDR2 YYNGEE. The V gene lost 1 base and the J gene lost 5 bases, with 15 bases spanning the gap.

As regards this clone: A clone one base away is much larger, so this may be a read error. The chain carries TRBV5-1 and TRBJ1-1; D possibly corresponds to TRBD1 (5 bases). Deletions cut 2 bases from V and 4 bases from J, with 9 bases between. This CDR3 is built from 13 residues. CDR1 and CDR2 (germline): SGHRS, YFSETQ. The CDR3 reads CASSFSGGTEAFF. The CDR3 coding sequence is TGCGCCAGCAGCTTCTCGGGGGGCACTGAAGCTTTCTTT.

The V gene is TRBV29-1, the J gene TRBJ1-2; D not resolved. Trimming left V 7 bases short and J 4 bases short, with 16 bases between. There are 13 residues in the CDR3. Germline CDR1 is SQVTM and CDR2 is ANQGSEA. DNA for the CDR3: TGCAGCGGTGGCCCAGGCAGATCCTATGGCTACACCTTC. Amino acid sequence: CSGGPGRSYGYTF.

V is TRBV28 and J is TRBJ2-4; the D call may be TRBD1 or TRBD2 (5 bases each). This CDR3 is 14 amino acids long. Germline V gene sequence: CDR1 MDHEN, CDR2 SYDVKM. V was trimmed by 6 bases and J by 8 bases, leaving 17 bases between them. The CDR3 DNA reads as TGTGCCAGCAGGCCCCGGGGTGTCAGGGACATTCAGTACTTC. As protein: CASRPRGVRDIQYF.

The chain has TRBV11-2 and TRBJ2-1; TRBD1 matches at 8 bases. CDR1 SGHAT and CDR2 FQNNGV come from the germline V gene. This CDR3 has 14 amino acids. Germline trimming cut 3 bases from V and 7 bases from J; bases unmatched to any gene: 5. Here the CDR3 reads CASSFTRQGNEQFF. The CDR3 DNA sequence: TGTGCCAGCAGCTTTACCCGACAGGGGAATGAGCAGTTCTTC.